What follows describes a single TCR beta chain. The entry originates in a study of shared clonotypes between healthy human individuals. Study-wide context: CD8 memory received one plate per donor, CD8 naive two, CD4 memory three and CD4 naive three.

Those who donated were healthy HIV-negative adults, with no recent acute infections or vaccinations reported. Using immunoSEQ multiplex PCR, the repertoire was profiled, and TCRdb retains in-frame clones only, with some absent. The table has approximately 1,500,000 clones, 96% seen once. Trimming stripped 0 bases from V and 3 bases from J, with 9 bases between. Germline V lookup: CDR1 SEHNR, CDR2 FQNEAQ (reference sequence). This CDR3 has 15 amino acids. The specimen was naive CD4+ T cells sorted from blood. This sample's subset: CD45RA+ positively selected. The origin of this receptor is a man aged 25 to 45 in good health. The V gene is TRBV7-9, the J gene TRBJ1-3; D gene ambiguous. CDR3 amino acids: CASSLARQDGNTIYF. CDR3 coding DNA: TGTGCCAGCAGCTTAGCGCGCCAGGATGGAAACACCATATATTTT.